The rows below give T cell receptor beta chains drawn from one sample of a study of graft-versus-host responses after intestinal transplantation. These TCRs are of unknown antigen specificity. Sequenced by immunoSEQ multiplex PCR; TCRdb stores in-frame clones only, minus some. The sample holds fewer than 80,000 clones, 85% to 95% seen once. The sequences come from unstimulated CD8+ T cells sorted from spleen or lymph node cells, collected before transplant. The receptors stem from a human donor who was the organ donor for an intestinal transplant. Each CDR3 is given with its conserved first and last residue. Each record gives: CDR3 protein, CDR3 DNA, V gene, D gene, J gene, clone size. The D gene is left open where the match is weak. A clone size is listed for some rows: how often the clone was seen (once, few, many), or a class if it is expanded.

CASSLTGITDTQYF TGTGCCAGCAGCTTGACAGGGATCACAGATACGCAGTATTTT TRBV5-8 NA TRBJ2-3 NA
CSVVLANYNEQFF TGCAGCGTTGTACTAGCGAACTACAATGAGCAGTTCTTC TRBV29-1 TRBD2 TRBJ2-1 NA
CASSTSGSFGEQFF TGTGCCAGTAGTACTAGCGGGAGTTTTGGTGAGCAGTTCTTC TRBV19 TRBD2 TRBJ2-1 NA
CASRSRGTNEKLFF TGTGCCAGTAGATCAAGGGGCACTAATGAAAAACTGTTTTTT TRBV19 NA TRBJ1-4 NA
CASSLGTSGGYEQYF TGTGCCAGCAGCTTAGGGACTAGCGGGGGATACGAGCAGTACTTC TRBV13 TRBD2 TRBJ2-7 NA
CASSSRTSGTYNEQFF TGTGCCAGCAGCTCCCGGACTAGCGGGACATACAATGAGCAGTTCTTC TRBV7-9 TRBD2 TRBJ2-1 once
CASRPRRDRTDLAGWANKNIQYF TGTGCCAGCAGACCCCGGAGGGACAGAACAGACTTAGCGGGGTGGGCTAACAAAAACATTCAGTACTTC TRBV28 NA TRBJ2-4 NA
CASSYFLSDLSSYNEQFF TGCGCCAGCAGCTATTTTCTATCCGATTTAAGCTCCTACAATGAGCAGTTCTTC TRBV5-1 NA TRBJ2-1 NA
CAWSWGRSNEQFF TGTGCCTGGAGTTGGGGGAGGAGTAATGAGCAGTTCTTC TRBV30 NA TRBJ2-1 NA
CASSQGEDRVYGYTF TGCGCCAGCAGCCAGGGAGAGGATCGGGTCTATGGCTACACCTTC TRBV4-3 NA TRBJ1-2 NA
CASSGTGYSYEQYF TGTGCCAGCTCCGGGACAGGTTACTCCTACGAGCAGTACTTC TRBV27 TRBD1 TRBJ2-7 NA
CASSRGLADSYEQYF TGTGCCAGCAGCCGGGGACTAGCGGACTCCTACGAGCAGTACTTC TRBV28 TRBD2 TRBJ2-7 NA
CASSLGDSWYNEQFF TGTGCCAGCAGTTTAGGGGACTCCTGGTACAATGAGCAGTTCTTC TRBV27 NA TRBJ2-1 NA
CASSPVGTELYGYTF TGTGCCAGCAGTCCGGTTGGAACGGAGCTATATGGCTACACCTTC TRBV6-5 NA TRBJ1-2 NA
CASSQEEFRGSSYEQYF TGCGCCAGCAGCCAAGAAGAGTTTCGGGGGAGCTCCTACGAGCAGTACTTC TRBV4-1 NA TRBJ2-7 NA
CASSIEGYGDTEAFF TGTGCCAGTAGTATAGAAGGGTACGGGGACACTGAAGCTTTCTTT TRBV19 NA TRBJ1-1 NA
CASSLAYRLGFDEQFF TGTGCCAGCAGTTTAGCTTACCGTCTAGGTTTCGATGAGCAGTTCTTC TRBV27 NA TRBJ2-1 NA
CASSFETSPYEQFF TGCGCCAGCAGCTTTGAAACTAGTCCCTATGAGCAGTTCTTC TRBV5-1 NA TRBJ2-1 NA
CASSQRRGQELFF TGTGCCAGCAGCCAACGCAGGGGTCAAGAACTGTTTTTT TRBV7-8 NA TRBJ1-4 NA
CASSGDKYFFYGYTF TGTGCCAGCAGTGGGGACAAATACTTTTTCTATGGCTACACCTTC TRBV6-5 NA TRBJ1-2 few
CASSLPPGGNTEAFF TGTGCCAGTAGTCTTCCGCCGGGGGGGAACACTGAAGCTTTCTTT TRBV19 NA TRBJ1-1 NA